The next 22 T cell receptor beta chains were all read from a single sample in a study of T cell repertoires in cytomegalovirus infection. These receptors have no known antigen. TCRdb re-called the reads with MiXCR, one entry per CDR3 protein. The table lists about 130,000 distinct CDR3 sequences, roughly a quarter of them singletons. The specimen was PBMCs, sequenced either directly or after in vitro stimulation (not recorded which). These receptors all come from a human donor in good health (CMV status not recorded). Some clones in this sample may be carry-over from other donors' samples.

This clonotype showed up just a few times. This chain connects TRBV24-1 to TRBJ2-3; 9 nucleotides line up with TRBD2. The germline V gene encodes CDR1 KGHDR and CDR2 SFDVKD. CDR3 length equals 14 residues. Trimming removed 4 bases from V and 6 bases from J; junction bases left unmatched: 4. CDR3 in amino acids: CATSEASGMDTQYF. The CDR3, as DNA: TGTGCCACCAGTGAGGCTAGCGGGATGGATACGCAGTATTTT.

The chain couples TRBV6-1 to TRBJ2-7, with 8 positions matching TRBD2. The CDR3 runs to 13 residues. The germline CDR1 and CDR2 sequences are MNHNS and SASEGT. V trimming: 2 bases; J trimming: 9 bases; junction bases outside the gene matches: 6. The CDR3 sequence is CASSETREGVQYF. The CDR3, as DNA: TGTGCCAGCAGTGAAACTCGGGAGGGAGTGCAGTACTTC.

Only one count was recorded for this clonotype. The rearrangement joins TRBV2 to TRBJ2-7; 7 bases are shared with TRBD2. J lost 6 bases, V lost 7 bases, and 12 bases had no gene match. This CDR3 is 14 amino acids long. Germline V gene data show CDR1 as SNHLY and CDR2 as FYNNEI. CDR3 in DNA: TGTGCCAGCACGTCCAGGGAGGGGTATTGCGAGCAGTACTTC. Translated, it gives CASTSREGYCEQYF.

This clonotype was found a few times. V usage is TRBV18 and J usage is TRBJ2-1; 10 bases match TRBD1. Germline V CDR1 and CDR2: KGHSH, LQKENI. Germline trimming cut 3 bases from V and 3 bases from J; bases unmatched to any gene: 11. This CDR3 has 18 amino acids. The CDR3 sequence: CASSPGQGFGLGYNEQFF. The DNA for the CDR3 is TGTGCCAGCTCACCGGGACAGGGGTTCGGGCTGGGCTACAATGAGCAGTTCTTC.

This chain joins TRBV5-4 and TRBJ2-2; TRBD2 is a possible D gene (6 bases). The CDR3 runs to 17 residues. The V end lost 0 bases, the J end lost 0 bases, and 12 bases lay between the germline ends. Germline loops: CDR1 SGHNT, CDR2 YYREEE (reference sequence). The CDR3 bases are TGTGCCAGCAGCTTGGGGGTTGGGACTTCGAACACCGGGGAGCTGTTTTTT. Translation gives CASSLGVGTSNTGELFF.

This clonotype was seen only once. The chain has TRBV7-2 and TRBJ2-1; perhaps TRBD2 as D (6 bases). The CDR3 runs to 14 residues. Germline V gene lookup returns CDR1 SGHTA and CDR2 FQGNSA. V lost 5 bases, J lost 8 bases, and 16 bases lay in between. The CDR3 is CASSLPGTRDEQFF. In DNA form, the CDR3 reads TGTGCCAGCAGCCTTCCCGGGACTCGGGATGAGCAGTTCTTC.

This clonotype was detected a few times. The rearrangement joins TRBV7-3 to TRBJ2-7; 7 nucleotides align to TRBD2. V lost 6 bases and J lost 4; bases outside the gene matches: 6. The CDR3 runs to 13 residues. CDR1 and CDR2 (germline): SGHTA, FQGTGA. CDR3 coding DNA: TGTGCCAGCAGTCCGAGCGGGATTTACGAGCAGTACTTC. Translation: CASSPSGIYEQYF.

Concerning this clonotype: An end of the junction differs from the germline gene, which may be a read error. The chain recombines TRBV7-2 with TRBJ1-1, with D hard to call. Germline V lookup: CDR1 SGHTA, CDR2 FQGNSA. The CDR3 spans 14 residues. DNA for the CDR3: TGTGCCAGCAGCTTAGCAGGGCTTAACACTGAAGGTTTCTTT. Protein product: CASSLAGLNTEGFF.

This rearrangement joins TRBV19 to TRBJ2-5; D is possibly TRBD2 (6 bases). The germline CDR1 and CDR2 sequences are LNHDA and SQIVND (reference sequence). This CDR3 spans 15 amino acids. V was shortened by 3 bases and J by 10 bases, with 21 bases between the two germline ends. CDR3 sequence: CASSIRRAFKAGQYF. The CDR3 coding sequence is TGTGCCAGTAGTATCAGGAGGGCCTTTAAGGCTGGCCAGTACTTC.

The chain is built from TRBV6-5 and TRBJ2-1; D unclear. The CDR3 sequence is 15 residues long. Germline V gene sequence: CDR1 MNHEY, CDR2 SVGAGI. V was pared by 2 bases and J by 4 bases, with 12 bases between. CDR3 nucleotides: TGTGCCAGCAGTTACCTTCTGGGTCCATACAATGAGCAGTTCTTC. Its translation: CASSYLLGPYNEQFF.

V usage is TRBV29-1 and J usage is TRBJ2-5; possible D gene TRBD2, 6 bases. V gave up 5 bases and J gave up 7 bases, with 11 bases separating them. The CDR3 runs to 11 residues. Germline V gene lookup returns CDR1 SQVTM and CDR2 ANQGSEA. The DNA for the CDR3 is TGCAGCGTTCGACTAGTGTGGACCCAGTACTTC. Residues: CSVRLVWTQYF. The full variable domain, in which reference TRBV29-1 and TRBJ2-5 provide the parts outside the CDR3, is SAVISQKPSRDICQRGTSLTIQCQVDSQVTMMFWYRQQPGQSLTLIATANQGSEATYESGFVIDKFPISRPNLTFSTLTVSNMSPEDSSIYLCSVRLVWTQYFGPGTRLLVL.

The CDR3: CASSQEWGASTDTQYF. Written as DNA, the CDR3 is TGCGCCAGCAGCCAAGAATGGGGAGCTAGCACAGATACGCAGTATTTT. The genes are TRBV4-1 and TRBJ2-3, with TRBD2 as a possible D gene (5 bases). Looked up from germline, CDR1 is MGHRA and CDR2 is YSYEKL. The CDR3 extends over 16 amino acids. Trimming stripped 0 bases from V and 0 bases from J, with 10 bases between.

The chain carries TRBV27 and TRBJ2-7; TRBD2 is a possible D gene (5 bases). V was shortened by 4 bases and J by 4 bases, with 14 bases between the two germline ends. The CDR3 sequence is 14 residues long. Germline V gene data show CDR1 as MNHEY and CDR2 as SMNVEV (reference sequence). The CDR3 reads CASSSLTRGYEQYF. DNA of the CDR3: TGTGCCAGCAGTTCCCTTACTCGGGGTTACGAGCAGTACTTC.

This clonotype occurred a few times. V gene TRBV7-9 combines with J gene TRBJ1-3; D is undetermined. The CDR3 sequence is 16 residues long. Germline CDR1 is SEHNR and CDR2 is FQNEAQ (reference sequence). Trimming left V 7 bases short and J 2 bases short, with 18 bases between. CDR3: CASTPGEWGTGNTIYF. In DNA form, the CDR3 reads TGTGCCAGCACTCCCGGGGAGTGGGGAACTGGAAACACCATATATTTT.

This clonotype was seen at least ten times. The genes are TRBV7-9 and TRBJ2-5; 8 bases line up with TRBD1. Unmatched junction bases numbered 11, after V lost 0 bases and J lost 5 bases. The CDR3 has 17 residues. The germline gives CDR1 SEHNR, CDR2 FQNEAQ (reference sequence). The CDR3 spells CASSLATTGVFAETQYF. DNA for the CDR3: TGTGCCAGCAGCTTAGCAACGACAGGGGTGTTTGCGGAGACCCAGTACTTC. Full variable domain (rest looked up from reference TRBV7-9 and TRBJ2-5): DTGVSQNPRHKITKRGQNVTFRCDPISEHNRLYWYRQTLGQGPEFLTYFQNEAQLEKSRLLSDRFSAERPKGSFSTLEIQRTEQGDSAMYLCASSLATTGVFAETQYFGPGTRLLVL.

This clonotype was counted only a few times. The chain carries TRBV10-3 and TRBJ2-1; perhaps TRBD1 as D (7 bases). The germline V and J ends were trimmed by 6 bases and 3 bases, with 15 bases remaining between them. The CDR3 is 15 amino acids. Germline lookup yields CDR1 ENHRY and CDR2 SYGVKD. CDR3 nucleotide sequence: TGTGCCATCAGGGAGGAGGGGGCCGGCTACAATGAGCAGTTCTTC. Protein product: CAIREEGAGYNEQFF.

This clonotype appeared many times. This chain uses TRBV6-1 with TRBJ1-2; TRBD1 might be the D (6 bases). Trimming pared 6 bases from V and 8 bases from J, leaving 16 bases between. This CDR3 contains 13 residues. CDR1 is MNHNS, CDR2 SASEGT, per germline. CDR3 sequence: CASSADRIQGYTF. The CDR3 DNA is TGTGCCAGCAGCGCCGACAGGATACAGGGCTACACCTTC.

Many counts were recorded for this clonotype. An end of the junction differs from the germline gene, which may be a read error. This chain links TRBV7-8 with TRBJ2-1, with 10 bases aligning to TRBD2. The CDR3 totals 13 residues. From germline, CDR1 is SGHVS and CDR2 FQNEAQ. The CDR3 nucleotides are TGTGCCAGCAGCTTAGACCCCCAGCGGGAGGGCCTCTTC. Amino acid sequence: CASSLDPQREGLF.

The table lists this clonotype with many counts. The chain has TRBV11-2 and TRBJ2-6; 7 nucleotides agree with TRBD1. CDR3 length: 18 residues. From germline, CDR1 is SGHAT and CDR2 FQNNGV. The V segment lost 4 bases and the J segment 4 bases; nucleotides outside the gene matches: 13. CDR3: CASSSEDRSLPGANVLTF. The CDR3 nucleotides are TGTGCCAGCAGCTCAGAGGACAGGTCCTTACCCGGGGCCAACGTCCTGACTTTC.

This rearrangement joins TRBV7-6 to TRBJ2-3; D is possibly TRBD2 (6 bases). Trimming cost V 6 bases and J 3 bases, with 16 bases left between them. Germline V CDR1 and CDR2: SGHVS, FNYEAQ. The CDR3 has 15 residues. DNA for the CDR3: TGTGCCAGCAGGCGGGGAGTAGGAGGTACAGATACGCAGTATTTT. This sequence encodes CASRRGVGGTDTQYF.

This clonotype was seen ten or more times. The V and J genes are TRBV7-2 and TRBJ1-1; D uncertain. CDR3 length: 14 residues. In germline, CDR1 is SGHTA, CDR2 FQGNSA. Trimming cost V 0 bases and J 1 base, with 6 bases left between them. The DNA of the CDR3 is TGTGCCAGCAGCTTAGCGCGGGAGAACACTGAAGCTTTCTTT. Its protein is CASSLARENTEAFF.

J is TRBJ2-5 and V is TRBV10-3; 7 bases match TRBD2. CDR3 length: 15 amino acids. V was clipped by 2 bases and J by 4 bases; unmatched bases: 7. Germline V CDR1 and CDR2: ENHRY, SYGVKD. Written as DNA, the CDR3 is TGTGCCATCAGTGAGGAGCGGGATACTTCAGAGACCCAGTACTTC. Its translation is CAISEERDTSETQYF.